This TCR beta chain was retrieved from a study of graft-versus-host responses after intestinal transplantation. Whole-study results and caveats: GvH clones turned up in recipient marrow; some had shown up first in ileum or blood.

Clones were sequenced by immunoSEQ multiplex PCR, and TCRdb holds only the in-frame ones, with some missing. The sample lists around 130,000 clones; just over 90% were seen once. This clone is a singleton in its sample. As yet, its antigen is unknown. This CDR3 spans 14 amino acids. The germline V gene encodes CDR1 LGHNT and CDR2 FRNRAP. V lost 7 bases and J lost 7, with 17 bases in between. The receptor was derived from a human donor who received an intestinal transplant. The material sequenced was unstimulated CD4+ T cells sorted from spleen or lymph node cells, taken before intestinal transplant. The rearrangement links TRBV12-5 to TRBJ1-5; D is unresolved. CDR3 in DNA: TGTGCTAGTGACCAAAACGTTCCGTGGCAGCCCCAGCATTTT. Protein: CASDQNVPWQPQHF.